This TCR beta chain was found in a study of blood T cell repertoires in COVID-19. The wider study: Samples came from the United States, Italy and Spain, spanning acute and convalescent COVID-19. Nucleic acid was either cDNA or gDNA, and it came from T cells, B-cell-depleted T cells, or PBMCs.

Germline V lookup: CDR1 MNHEY, CDR2 SVGAGI. The CDR3 loop spans 13 amino acids. V was shortened by 7 bases and J by 4 bases, with 13 bases between the two germline ends. Per the authors' pipeline: Estimated nucleated cell counts came from reference gene primer amplification. Only in-frame clones appear in the TCRdb table, and some are missing; sequencing was by immunoSEQ multiplex PCR. That table furnishes V, J and clone size, whereas the DNA furnished D and trimming. The data hold fewer than 400,000 clones, with 85% to 90% observed a single time. In assigning cohorts, the study relied on participant-reported clinical history.

The receptor was derived from a man aged 30 to 45 who had recovered from COVID-19. This chain uses TRBV6-5 with TRBJ2-5; TRBD2 might be the D (7 bases). The sample comprised PBMCs or T cells enriched from blood (not recorded which). CDR3 nucleotides: TGTGCCAGCACGGGGGAGGGGGGAGAGACCCAGTACTTC. Translation gives CASTGEGGETQYF.